This T cell receptor (beta chain) is from a study of blood T cells in healthy people across ages. In this sample, this clonotype turned up a few times. Antigen: not known. Overall study findings and caveats: When set beside aged donors, long-lived donors presented more naive CD4+ cells and higher diversity.

Donation came from healthy Caucasian individuals in Russia who were aged about 6 to 95. A J-beta primer mix and a sample-barcoded 5' primer were used in a second PCR of roughly 6 to 11 cycles. TCRdb independently ran MiXCR on the 5' RACE reads; one entry per CDR3 protein. Altogether 540,000 or so distinct CDR3 sequences are present, approximately 25% being singletons, with the ten largest covering 8.7%. The CDR3 consists of 14 residues. CDR1 is LNHNV, CDR2 YYDKDF, per germline (reference sequence). The V and J ends lost 0 bases and 1 base respectively, with 7 bases between them. The sample was also reused in another study, on T cells of mothers and their children. That source reports: A few healthy Caucasian mothers, along with their six children, were the donors.

The V and J genes are TRBV15 and TRBJ2-7; D perhaps matches TRBD2 (6 bases). Sequenced sample: blood. The source is a boy aged 5-17 years in good health. The CDR3 is CATSRDAGSYEQYF. In nucleotides, the CDR3 is TGTGCCACCAGCAGAGATGCGGGGTCCTACGAGCAGTACTTC.